The rows below give T cell receptor beta chains drawn from one sample of a study of tumor-infiltrating lymphocytes in oesophageal squamous cell carcinoma. From the PCR reads, TCRdb called clonotypes with MiXCR, one entry per CDR3 protein. Among roughly 13,000 distinct CDR3 sequences, over 40% were seen once, and the ten largest hold under 50%. Sequencing was done on a sample of blood. These receptors all come from a male donor with esophageal squamous cell carcinoma. Both conserved end residues are part of each CDR3. The D gene is left open where the match is weak. Size values are once, few and many counts, or a class for expanded clones, and some rows have none.

j_call clone_size cdr3_length v_call d_call cdr3_aa cdr3_nt
TRBJ2-1 NA 20 TRBV6-1 TRBD1 CASMLTRGTGFTIGPNEQFF TGTGCCAGCATGCTCACCCGGGGGACAGGGTTTACAATCGGACCCAATGAGCAGTTCTTC
TRBJ2-2 NA 16 TRBV5-1 TRBD1 CASSYGTGVAVGELFF TGCGCCAGCAGCTACGGGACAGGGGTGGCTGTCGGGGAGCTGTTTTTT
TRBJ1-2 NA 15 TRBV11-2 NA CASSLGGHPSAGYTF TGTGCCAGCAGCTTAGGTGGACATCCCTCAGCGGGCTACACCTTC
TRBJ1-1 medium-sized 11 TRBV7-9 NA CASSYGAEAFF TGTGCCAGCAGCTATGGGGCTGAAGCTTTCTTT
TRBJ2-1 NA 15 TRBV11-2 NA CASSLGANRNNEQFF TGTGCCAGCAGCTTAGGGGCCAACAGGAACAATGAGCAGTTCTTC
TRBJ2-7 medium-sized 15 TRBV7-3 TRBD2 CASSVTSAASYEQYF TGTGCCAGCAGCGTCACTAGCGCCGCCTCCTACGAGCAGTACTTC
TRBJ2-3 NA 14 TRBV27 NA CAARANPGTDTQYF TGTGCCGCTCGAGCGAACCCTGGCACAGATACGCAGTATTTT
TRBJ2-7 once 14 TRBV7-6 NA CASSLPRQVYEQYF TGTGCTAGCAGCCTCCCCCGACAGGTCTACGAGCAGTACTTC
TRBJ2-1 NA 13 TRBV28 TRBD2 CASSWGTSGEQFF TGTGCCAGCAGTTGGGGGACTAGCGGTGAGCAGTTCTTC
TRBJ2-1 NA 13 TRBV12-3/TRBV12-4 NA CASSLGPYNEQFF TGTGCCAGCAGTTTGGGGCCATACAATGAGCAGTTCTTC
TRBJ2-3 few 12 TRBV7-2 NA CASSLGADTQYF TGTGCCAGCAGCTTAGGAGCAGATACGCAGTATTTT
TRBJ2-1 NA 13 TRBV6-1 TRBD2 CASGTSGYNEQFF TGTGCCAGCGGGACTAGCGGTTACAATGAGCAGTTCTTC
TRBJ2-1 NA 13 TRBV6-1 NA CASSRELANEQFF TGTGCCAGCAGCCGGGAGCTAGCAAATGAGCAGTTCTTC
TRBJ2-1 NA 16 TRBV7-3 TRBD2 CASSPQIAGLYNEQFF TGTGCCAGCAGCCCTCAAATAGCGGGACTTTACAATGAGCAGTTCTTC
TRBJ2-2 NA 15 TRBV28 NA CASSSRRARTGELFF TGTGCCAGCAGTAGTCGGAGGGCCCGCACCGGGGAGCTGTTTTTT
TRBJ1-2 NA 13 TRBV9 NA CASSVVHNYGYTF TGTGCCAGCAGCGTAGTGCACAACTATGGCTACACCTTC
TRBJ2-7 NA 17 TRBV11-1 TRBD2 CASSADSILAGWYEQYF TGTGCCAGCAGCGCCGACTCAATACTAGCGGGATGGTACGAGCAGTACTTC
TRBJ2-2 medium-sized 15 TRBV7-3 NA CASSLSLDNTGELFF TGTGCCAGCAGCTTATCCCTAGATAACACCGGGGAGCTGTTTTTT
TRBJ1-1 NA 13 TRBV4-1 NA CASSLRQNTEAFF TGCGCCAGCAGCCTCAGACAGAACACTGAAGCTTTCTTT
TRBJ2-1 medium-sized 12 TRBV11-3 NA CASSQEGNEQFF TGTGCCAGCAGCCAAGAAGGCAATGAGCAGTTCTTC
TRBJ2-5 few 12 TRBV5-6 NA CASSIGGPTQYF TGTGCCAGCAGCATCGGGGGCCCGACCCAGTACTTC
TRBJ2-1 few 14 TRBV5-4 NA CASGFVSGEYEQFF TGTGCCAGCGGCTTCGTGTCAGGGGAGTACGAGCAGTTCTTC
TRBJ2-7 NA 16 TRBV10-3 NA CAISRNRDGGGYEQYF TGTGCCATCAGCAGGAACAGGGATGGGGGTGGCTACGAGCAGTACTTC
TRBJ1-1 NA 15 TRBV7-8 NA CASSLVSRGNTEAFF TGTGCCAGCAGCTTAGTCAGCAGGGGGAACACTGAAGCTTTCTTT
TRBJ1-2 few 14 TRBV6-6 NA CASSYGGAVGGYTF TGTGCCAGCAGTTATGGGGGGGCTGTTGGTGGCTACACCTTC
TRBJ1-4 NA 15 TRBV11-2 TRBD1 CASSLVDRVTEKLFF TGTGCCAGCAGCTTAGTGGACAGGGTAACTGAAAAACTGTTTTTT